The 10 T cell receptor beta chains below all came from one sample that was sequenced in a study of blood T cell repertoires in COVID-19 (dated by TCRdb to 2019 to 2021). Library preparation was by the immunoSEQ multiplex PCR assay. This is the immuneACCESS table as TCRdb keeps it, with only in-frame sequences that have V and J called. A part of the clones is gone; compared with another copy, unresolved V genes explain less than half, and the rest is unexplained. In this sample the table shows over 200,000 clones, roughly 80% of which occur a single time. Clones ranked in the top ten supply approximately 2% of the sample. The specimen was PBMCs or T cells enriched from blood (not recorded which). Receptors originate from a man aged 55 to 70 who had recovered from COVID-19.

The chain carries TRBV6-5 and TRBJ1-5; the match to TRBD1 covers 9 bases. The CDR3 extends over 13 amino acids. Losses at the gene ends were 10 bases for V and 10 bases for J; bases not matched to a gene: 11. The germline V gene has CDR1 MNHEY and CDR2 SVGAGI. The CDR3 DNA sequence: TGTGCCACCACTCGGGACAGGGAATTTCCCCAGCATTTT. This codes for CATTRDREFPQHF.

The chain couples TRBV6-5 to TRBJ2-3, with unresolved D. V lost 6 bases to trimming and J lost 2 bases, with 9 bases between them. Germline CDR1 reads MNHEY; CDR2 reads SVGAGI. This CDR3 has 13 amino acids. The CDR3 is CASRRSITDTQYF. The CDR3 coding sequence is TGTGCCAGCAGGCGCTCAATCACAGATACGCAGTATTTT.

This clone was detected a few times. V gene TRBV4-3 combines with J gene TRBJ2-2; TRBD2 matches at 11 bases. Germline V gene lookup returns CDR1 LGHNA and CDR2 YSLEER. The V and J ends lost 1 base and 2 bases, in that order; junction bases with no gene match: 3. The CDR3 covers 17 residues. The CDR3 region is CASSQGGLAVNTGELFF. As DNA, the CDR3 is TGCGCCAGCAGCCAAGGGGGACTAGCGGTAAACACCGGGGAGCTGTTTTTT.

This chain links TRBV11-3 with TRBJ2-1, with TRBD1 matching 8 bases. The CDR3 contains 17 residues. The junction had 7 bases not matched to a gene; V was cut back by 1 base and J by 2 bases. CDR1 is SGHNT and CDR2 is YENEEA in the germline V gene. DNA of the CDR3: TGTGCCAGCAGCTTAGGAGGGACAGGAGATGCCTACAATGAGCAGTTCTTC. It specifies CASSLGGTGDAYNEQFF.

The chain recombines TRBV9 with TRBJ1-2; a possible D gene is TRBD1 (5 bases). Trimming stripped 1 base from V and 8 bases from J, with 12 bases between. CDR1 and CDR2 (germline): SGDLS, YYNGEE. CDR3 size: 13 residues. DNA of the CDR3: TGTGCCAGCAGCGTAACACTAGCAGGGGGCTACACCTTC. Encoded protein: CASSVTLAGGYTF.

V gene TRBV3-1 (or the pseudogene TRBV3-2) combines with J gene TRBJ2-5; D is ambiguous. Germline lookup yields CDR1 LGHDT and CDR2 YNNKEL (reference sequence). The CDR3 has 12 amino acids. Trimming removed 4 bases at V and 0 bases at J, with 3 bases between. This CDR3 is CASSLNQETQYF. The CDR3 DNA reads TGTGCCAGCAGCCTCAACCAAGAGACCCAGTACTTC.

This chain uses TRBV4-3 with TRBJ2-2; no clear D. Trimming shortened V by 5 bases and J by 1 base, and 11 bases separated the two germline ends. CDR3 size: 15 residues. Germline CDR1 LGHNA, CDR2 YSLEER. The CDR3 DNA is TGCGCCAGCAGCACCGACGGCGGGAACACCGGGGAGCTGTTTTTT. Its protein is CASSTDGGNTGELFF.

With respect to this clone: The junction does not match germline at one end; this may be a read error. This chain joins TRBV7-8 and TRBJ1-1; D is unclear. The CDR3 is 13 residues long. CDR1 is SGHVS, CDR2 FQNEAQ, per germline. The DNA for the CDR3 is TGTGCCAGCAGCCTAGCCGCGAAAACTGAAGCTTTCTTT. Protein: CASSLAAKTEAFF.

The CDR3 sequence: CASSTTSGSYNEQFF. In DNA form, the CDR3 reads TGCGCCAGCAGCACCACTAGCGGTTCCTACAATGAGCAGTTCTTC. The chain couples TRBV5-1 to TRBJ2-1, with TRBD2 identical over 8 bases. CDR1 and CDR2 (germline): SGHRS, YFSETQ. V trimming: 4 bases; J trimming: 1 base; junction bases outside the gene matches: 4. This CDR3 contains 15 residues. Variable domain in full (rest from reference TRBV5-1 and TRBJ2-1): KAGVTQTPRYLIKTRGQQVTLSCSPISGHRSVSWYQQTPGQGLQFLFEYFSETQRNKGNFPGRFSGRQFSNSRSEMNVSTLELGDSALYLCASSTTSGSYNEQFFGPGTRLTVL.

The chain links TRBV12-3 or TRBV12-4 to TRBJ2-5, with TRBD2 as a possible D gene (5 bases). Trimming cost V 5 bases and J 9 bases, with 16 bases left between them. The CDR3 spans 13 residues. The CDR3 DNA reads TGTGCCAGCAGTCCCGGACTCGGTTTATCCCAGTACTTC. Amino acids: CASSPGLGLSQYF.